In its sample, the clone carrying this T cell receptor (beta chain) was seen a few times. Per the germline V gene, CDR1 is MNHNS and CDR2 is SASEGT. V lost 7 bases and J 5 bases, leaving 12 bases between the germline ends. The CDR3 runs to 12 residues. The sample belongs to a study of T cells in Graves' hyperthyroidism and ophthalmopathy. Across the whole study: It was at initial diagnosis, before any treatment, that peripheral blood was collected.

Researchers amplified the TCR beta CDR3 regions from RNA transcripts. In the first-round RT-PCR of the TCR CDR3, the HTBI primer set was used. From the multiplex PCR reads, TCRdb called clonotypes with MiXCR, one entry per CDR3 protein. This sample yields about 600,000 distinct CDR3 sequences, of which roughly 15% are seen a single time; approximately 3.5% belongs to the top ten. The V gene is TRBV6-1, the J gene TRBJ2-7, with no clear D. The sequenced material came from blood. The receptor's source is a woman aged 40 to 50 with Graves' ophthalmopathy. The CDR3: CASKVGQNEQYF. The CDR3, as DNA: TGTGCCAGCAAGGTAGGGCAGAACGAGCAGTACTTC.